Below are 15 T cell receptor beta chains sequenced from a single sample in a study of T-cell reconstitution after alpha-beta-depleted transplantation in children. Unique molecular identifiers were used in preparing the TCRbeta library. TCRdb reanalysed the PCR reads using MiXCR and keeps one entry per CDR3 protein. In the table there are about 500,000 distinct CDR3 sequences, about 30% of which are singletons. Sample: PBMCs from the stem cell graft donor, taken from the stem cell graft. The receptors originated from a human donor who donated a stem cell graft to a child with aplastic anemia.

The gene calls are TRBV5-6 and TRBJ2-1; 8 bases are a match to TRBD2. V trimming: 4 bases; J trimming: 5 bases; junction bases outside the gene matches: 8. Germline CDR1 reads SGHDT; CDR2 reads YYEEEE. CDR3 size: 15 residues. The CDR3 DNA follows: TGTGCCAGCAGCCGCCCCGGGAGGGCCAACAATGAGCAGTTCTTC. This sequence encodes CASSRPGRANNEQFF.

This clonotype appeared a few times. The V gene is TRBV5-1, the J gene TRBJ2-5; 9 bases map to TRBD2. V was pared by 4 bases and J by 3 bases, with 4 bases of the junction left unmatched. The germline V gene has CDR1 SGHRS and CDR2 YFSETQ. This CDR3 has 14 residues. This chain's CDR3 is CASSILAGEETQYF. CDR3 bases: TGCGCCAGCAGCATTTTAGCGGGAGAAGAGACCCAGTACTTC.

The chain is built from TRBV11-2 and TRBJ2-3; 10 nucleotides align to TRBD2. Looked up from germline, CDR1 is SGHAT and CDR2 is FQNNGV. The CDR3 is made up of 15 amino acids. The trim removed 6 bases at V and 4 bases at J, leaving 7 bases unmatched. CDR3 nucleotides: TGTGCCAGCAGACTCCCGGGACTAGCGTCAGATACGCAGTATTTT. Encoded protein: CASRLPGLASDTQYF.

This clonotype appeared a few times. The gene calls are TRBV2 and TRBJ1-2; the D is unclear. Germline loops: CDR1 SNHLY, CDR2 FYNNEI. V lost 5 bases, J lost 1 base, and 11 bases lay in between. This CDR3 is 14 amino acids long. CDR3 loop: CASSNQARNYGYTF. The CDR3 coding sequence is TGTGCCAGCAGTAACCAGGCCCGTAACTATGGCTACACCTTC.

The chain joins TRBV18 to TRBJ1-2; D gene unclear. Per germline, CDR1 KGHSH and CDR2 LQKENI. The CDR3 runs to 15 residues. Trimming took off 1 base at V and 4 bases at J, with 13 bases between the two ends. CDR3 amino acids: CASSPLKAAVYGYTF. Here the CDR3 DNA reads TGTGCCAGCTCACCACTGAAGGCAGCCGTCTATGGCTACACCTTC.

This clonotype has only a few counts. The genes are TRBV20-1 and TRBJ2-5; D may be TRBD2 (6 bases). The CDR3 sequence is 14 residues long. Trimming took 0 bases from V and 5 from J, leaving 13 bases between them. Germline lookup yields CDR1 DFQATT and CDR2 SNEGSKA (reference sequence). CDR3 DNA sequence: TGCAGTGCTAGAGAACTAGCAGTAGTGGAGACCCAGTACTTC. Residues: CSARELAVVETQYF.

This clonotype was picked up many times. V usage is TRBV29-1 and J usage is TRBJ2-5, with D perhaps TRBD2 (5 bases). The CDR3 is made up of 12 amino acids. The germline V and J ends were trimmed by 4 bases and 5 bases, with 11 bases remaining between them. CDR1 and CDR2 (germline): SQVTM, ANQGSEA. The CDR3: CSVVEGAETQYF. For the CDR3, the DNA is TGCAGCGTTGTAGAGGGAGCGGAGACCCAGTACTTC.

The chain uses TRBV7-2 and TRBJ2-7; D is uncertain. The V gene's germline CDR1 is SGHTA and CDR2 FQGNSA. V dropped 3 bases and J dropped 2 bases, with 8 bases sitting between them. The CDR3 consists of 13 residues. CDR3 sequence reads: CASSFGVTYEQYV. DNA of the CDR3: TGTGCCAGCAGCTTTGGAGTAACCTACGAGCAGTACGTC.

V gene TRBV3-1 combines with J gene TRBJ2-4; tentatively, D is TRBD2 (5 bases). This CDR3 contains 15 residues. Trimming shortened V by 3 bases and J by 3 bases, and 12 bases separated the two germline ends. From germline, CDR1 is LGHDT and CDR2 YNNKEL (reference sequence). The CDR3 loop is CASSQYWGDKNIQYF. The CDR3 DNA follows: TGTGCCAGCAGCCAGTATTGGGGAGACAAAAACATTCAGTACTTC.

The CDR3 spells CASCETGENTF. In DNA form, the CDR3 reads TGCGCCAGCTGCGAAACCGGGGAAAACACCTTC. The rearrangement links TRBV23-1 to TRBJ1-2; no clear D. TRBV23-1 is noted as an ORF with a role that remains uncertain. With 8 bases removed from V and 12 bases from J, the gap between germline ends came to 16 bases. This CDR3 has 11 amino acids.

The J gene is TRBJ2-5, the V gene TRBV27; the D is unclear. Trimming cost V 0 bases and J 3 bases, with 26 bases left between them. This CDR3 has 20 amino acids. Germline V lookup: CDR1 MNHEY, CDR2 SMNVEV (reference sequence). In DNA, the CDR3 is TGTGCCAGCAGTTTATCGGGATACCCCGAATACCTAAGGGAAAAAGAGACCCAGTACTTC. It yields the protein CASSLSGYPEYLREKETQYF.

This chain connects TRBV20-1 to TRBJ2-7; 7 bases map to TRBD1. The V gene's germline CDR1 is DFQATT and CDR2 SNEGSKA (reference sequence). This CDR3 comprises 13 residues. As DNA, the CDR3 is TGCGCGGTATGGGGACAGCCGAACTACGAGCAGTACTTC. Translation gives CAVWGQPNYEQYF.

The V call is TRBV6-1, the J call TRBJ2-3; 8 positions match TRBD1. Per germline, CDR1 MNHNS and CDR2 SASEGT. With 5 bases clipped from V and 4 bases from J, the junction kept 5 bases outside the gene matches. This CDR3 has 14 residues. The CDR3, as DNA: TGTGCCAGCAGTCGCGCGACAGGGGCAGATACGCAGTATTTT. Translating gives CASSRATGADTQYF.

The rearrangement uses TRBV2 and TRBJ1-1, with D hard to call. The CDR3 extends over 14 amino acids. V dropped 6 bases and J dropped 2 bases, with 13 bases sitting between them. From germline, CDR1 is SNHLY and CDR2 FYNNEI. The CDR3 sequence: CASREQWSNTEAFF. As DNA, the CDR3 is TGTGCCAGCAGGGAGCAGTGGAGTAACACTGAAGCTTTCTTT.

The genes are TRBV28 and TRBJ1-5, with 7 bases aligning to TRBD1. Germline trimming cut 7 bases from V and 2 bases from J; bases unmatched to any gene: 8. The CDR3 consists of 15 residues. Looked up from germline, CDR1 is MDHEN and CDR2 is SYDVKM. The CDR3 DNA follows: TGTGCCAGCACCCCAGTTGGGACAGGCAATCAGCCCCAGCATTTT. Its translation: CASTPVGTGNQPQHF.